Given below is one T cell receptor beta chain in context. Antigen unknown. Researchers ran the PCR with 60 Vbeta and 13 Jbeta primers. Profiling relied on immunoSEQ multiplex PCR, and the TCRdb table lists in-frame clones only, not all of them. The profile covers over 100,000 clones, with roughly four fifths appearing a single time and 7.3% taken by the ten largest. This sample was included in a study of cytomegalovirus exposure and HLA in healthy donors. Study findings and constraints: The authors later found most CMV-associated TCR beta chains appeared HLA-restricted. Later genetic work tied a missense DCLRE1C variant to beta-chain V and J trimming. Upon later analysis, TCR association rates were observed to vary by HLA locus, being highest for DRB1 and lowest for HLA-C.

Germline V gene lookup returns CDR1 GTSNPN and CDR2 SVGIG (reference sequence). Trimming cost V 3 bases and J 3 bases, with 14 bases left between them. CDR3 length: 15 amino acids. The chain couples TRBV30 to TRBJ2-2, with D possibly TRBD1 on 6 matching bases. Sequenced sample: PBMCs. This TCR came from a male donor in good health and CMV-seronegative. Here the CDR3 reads CAWSQGIRDTGELFF. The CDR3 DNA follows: TGTGCCTGGAGCCAGGGGATTAGGGACACCGGGGAGCTGTTTTTT.